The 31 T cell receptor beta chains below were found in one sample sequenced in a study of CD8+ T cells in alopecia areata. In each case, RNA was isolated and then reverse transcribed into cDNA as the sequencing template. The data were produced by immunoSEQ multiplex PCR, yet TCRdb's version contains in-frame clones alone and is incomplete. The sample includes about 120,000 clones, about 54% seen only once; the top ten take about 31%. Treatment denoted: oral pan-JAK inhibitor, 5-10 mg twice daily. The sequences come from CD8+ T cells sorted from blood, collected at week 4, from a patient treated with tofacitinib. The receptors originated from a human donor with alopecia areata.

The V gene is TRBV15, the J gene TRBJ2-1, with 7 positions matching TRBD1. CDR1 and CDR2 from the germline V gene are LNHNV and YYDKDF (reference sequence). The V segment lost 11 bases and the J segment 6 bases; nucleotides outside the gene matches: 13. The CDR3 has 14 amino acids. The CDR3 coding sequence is TGTGCCGTTCCTACAGGGGACAACCCCAATGAGCAGTTCTTC. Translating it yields CAVPTGDNPNEQFF.

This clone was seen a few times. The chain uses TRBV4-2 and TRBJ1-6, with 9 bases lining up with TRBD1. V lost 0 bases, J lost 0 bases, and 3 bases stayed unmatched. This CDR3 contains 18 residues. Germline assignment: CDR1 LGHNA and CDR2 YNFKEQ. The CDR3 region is CASSQEPQGASYNSPLHF. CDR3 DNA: TGTGCCAGCAGCCAAGAACCACAGGGGGCCTCCTATAATTCACCCCTCCACTTT.

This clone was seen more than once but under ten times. The CDR3 reads CAWSVSTEAFF. CDR3 nucleotide sequence: TGTGCCTGGAGTGTAAGCACTGAAGCTTTCTTT. V is TRBV30 and J is TRBJ1-1, with D unresolved. The CDR3 contains 11 residues. V was pared by 0 bases and J by 4 bases, with 3 bases between. Germline V gene data show CDR1 as GTSNPN and CDR2 as SVGIG (reference sequence).

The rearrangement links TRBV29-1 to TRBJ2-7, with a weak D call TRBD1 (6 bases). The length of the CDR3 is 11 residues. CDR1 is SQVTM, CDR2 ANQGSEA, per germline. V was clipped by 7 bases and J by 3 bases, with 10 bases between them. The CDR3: CSGQVDYEQYF. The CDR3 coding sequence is TGCAGCGGACAGGTAGACTACGAGCAGTACTTC.

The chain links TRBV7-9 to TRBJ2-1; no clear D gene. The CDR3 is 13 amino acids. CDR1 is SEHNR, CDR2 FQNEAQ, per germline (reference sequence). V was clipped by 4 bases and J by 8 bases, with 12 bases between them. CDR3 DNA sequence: TGTGCCAGCAGCTCCACCCCGGGTGATGAGCAGTTCTTC. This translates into CASSSTPGDEQFF.

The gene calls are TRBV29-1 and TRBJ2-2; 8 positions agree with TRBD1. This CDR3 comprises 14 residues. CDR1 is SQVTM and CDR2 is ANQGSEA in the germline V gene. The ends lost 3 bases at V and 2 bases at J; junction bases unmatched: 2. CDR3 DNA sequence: TGCAGCGTTGATGGACAGGGAAACACCGGGGAGCTGTTTTTT. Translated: CSVDGQGNTGELFF.

The CDR3: CAWREGNGPYNEQFF. CDR3 DNA sequence: TGTGCCTGGAGAGAAGGAAACGGACCCTACAATGAGCAGTTCTTC. The chain carries TRBV30 and TRBJ2-1; no clear D. This CDR3 contains 15 residues. The germline CDR1 and CDR2 sequences are GTSNPN and SVGIG (reference sequence). V lost 3 bases and J 2 bases, leaving 14 bases between the germline ends.

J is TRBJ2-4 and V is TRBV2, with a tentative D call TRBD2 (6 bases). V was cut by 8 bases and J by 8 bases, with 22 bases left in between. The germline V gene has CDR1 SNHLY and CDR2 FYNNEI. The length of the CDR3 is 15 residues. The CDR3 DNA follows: TGTGCCAGCCTCAAACTCCAGGGAGGTGGGGACATTCAGTACTTC. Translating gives CASLKLQGGGDIQYF.

The CDR3 sequence is CSVDFATGPGNTIYF. CDR3 DNA: TGCAGCGTTGATTTCGCGACAGGACCGGGAAACACCATATATTTT. This chain uses TRBV29-1 with TRBJ1-3; possible D gene TRBD1, 6 bases. V was cut by 3 bases and J by 4 bases, with 16 bases left in between. This CDR3 has 15 amino acids. Germline CDR1 SQVTM, CDR2 ANQGSEA.

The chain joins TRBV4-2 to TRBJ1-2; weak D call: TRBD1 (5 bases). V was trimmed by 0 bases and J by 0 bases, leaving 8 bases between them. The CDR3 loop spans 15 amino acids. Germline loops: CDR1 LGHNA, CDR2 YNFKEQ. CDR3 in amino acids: CASSQEPGSNYGYTF. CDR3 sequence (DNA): TGTGCCAGCAGCCAAGAACCAGGGTCTAACTATGGCTACACCTTC.

CDR3 DNA sequence: TGTGCCAGCAGCTCCGACCGAACCAATCAGCCCCAGCATTTT. As protein: CASSSDRTNQPQHF. The gene calls are TRBV7-9 and TRBJ1-5; D is undetermined. V was pared by 4 bases and J by 3 bases, with 10 bases between. CDR1 is SEHNR and CDR2 is FQNEAQ in the germline V gene (reference sequence). CDR3 size: 14 residues.

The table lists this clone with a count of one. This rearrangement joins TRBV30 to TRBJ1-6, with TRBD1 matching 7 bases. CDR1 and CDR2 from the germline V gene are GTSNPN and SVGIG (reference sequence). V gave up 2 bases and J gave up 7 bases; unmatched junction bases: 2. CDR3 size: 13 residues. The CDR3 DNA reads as TGTGCCTGGAGTCCGACAGGGAATTCACCCCTCCACTTT. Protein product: CAWSPTGNSPLHF. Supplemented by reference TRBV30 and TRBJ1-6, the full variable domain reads SQTIHQWPATLVQPVGSPLSLECTVEGTSNPNLYWYRQAAGRGLQLLFYSVGIGQISSEVPQNLSASRPQDRQFILSSKKLLLSDSGFYLCAWSPTGNSPLHFGNGTRLTVT.

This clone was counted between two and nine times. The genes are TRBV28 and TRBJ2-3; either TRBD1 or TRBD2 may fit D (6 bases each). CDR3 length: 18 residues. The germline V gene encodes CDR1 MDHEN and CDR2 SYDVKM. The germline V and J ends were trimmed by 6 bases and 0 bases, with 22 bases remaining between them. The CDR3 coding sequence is TGTGCCAGCAGCTTTGGGCCGGCCGGGGGCCCAAGCACAGATACGCAGTATTTT. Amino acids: CASSFGPAGGPSTDTQYF.

The CDR3 spells CASSLALTSRYNEQFF. The CDR3 nucleotides read TGCGCCAGCAGCTTGGCCCTCACTAGTAGGTACAATGAGCAGTTCTTC. The chain is built from TRBV5-1 and TRBJ2-1; TRBD2 might be the D (5 bases). This CDR3 has 16 amino acids. Germline CDR1 reads SGHRS; CDR2 reads YFSETQ. V lost 0 bases to trimming and J lost 4 bases, with 14 bases between them.

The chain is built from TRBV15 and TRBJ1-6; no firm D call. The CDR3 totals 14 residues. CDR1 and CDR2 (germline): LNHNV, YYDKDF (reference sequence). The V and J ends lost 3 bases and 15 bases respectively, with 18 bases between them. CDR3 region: CATSRGNPPGDLHF. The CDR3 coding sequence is TGTGCCACCAGCAGGGGTAACCCACCCGGGGACCTCCACTTT.

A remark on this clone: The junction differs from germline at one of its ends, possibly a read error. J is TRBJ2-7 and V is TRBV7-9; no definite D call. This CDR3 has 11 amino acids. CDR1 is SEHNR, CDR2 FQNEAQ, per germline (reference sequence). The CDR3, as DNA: TGTGCCAGCAGCCCACGTAACGGCCCGGACTTC. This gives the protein CASSPRNGPDF.

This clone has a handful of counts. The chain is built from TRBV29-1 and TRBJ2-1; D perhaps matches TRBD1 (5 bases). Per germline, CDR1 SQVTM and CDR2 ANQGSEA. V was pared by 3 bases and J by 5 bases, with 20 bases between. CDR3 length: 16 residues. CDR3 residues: CSVEPASGQAHNEQFF. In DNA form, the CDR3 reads TGCAGCGTTGAGCCCGCTTCAGGGCAAGCGCACAATGAGCAGTTCTTC.

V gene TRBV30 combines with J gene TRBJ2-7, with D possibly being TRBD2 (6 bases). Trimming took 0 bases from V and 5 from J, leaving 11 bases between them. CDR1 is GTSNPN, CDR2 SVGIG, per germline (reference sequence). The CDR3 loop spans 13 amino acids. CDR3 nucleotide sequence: TGTGCCTGGAGTGTCGGGGGTGGACACGAGCAGTACTTC. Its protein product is CAWSVGGGHEQYF. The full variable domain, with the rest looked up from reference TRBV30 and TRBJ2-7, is SQTIHQWPATLVQPVGSPLSLECTVEGTSNPNLYWYRQAAGRGLQLLFYSVGIGQISSEVPQNLSASRPQDRQFILSSKKLLLSDSGFYLCAWSVGGGHEQYFGPGTRLTVT.

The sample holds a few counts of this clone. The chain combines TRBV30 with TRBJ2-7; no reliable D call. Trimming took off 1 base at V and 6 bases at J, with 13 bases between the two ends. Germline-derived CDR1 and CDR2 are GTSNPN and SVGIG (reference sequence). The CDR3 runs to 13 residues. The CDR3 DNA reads TGTGCCTGGAGTGGGGCCAGTCACAGCGAGCAGTACTTC. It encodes CAWSGASHSEQYF.

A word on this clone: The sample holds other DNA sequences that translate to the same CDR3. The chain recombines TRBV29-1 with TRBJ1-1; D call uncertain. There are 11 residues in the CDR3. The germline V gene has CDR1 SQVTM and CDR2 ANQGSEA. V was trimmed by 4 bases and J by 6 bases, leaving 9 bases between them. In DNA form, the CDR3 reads TGCAGCGTTGCACGTGGGGCTGAAGCTTTCTTT. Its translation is CSVARGAEAFF.

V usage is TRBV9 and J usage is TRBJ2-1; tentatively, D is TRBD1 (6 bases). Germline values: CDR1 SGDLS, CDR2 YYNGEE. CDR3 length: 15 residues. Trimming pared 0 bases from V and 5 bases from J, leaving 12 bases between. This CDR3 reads CASSVDTGNNNEQFF. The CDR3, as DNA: TGTGCCAGCAGCGTAGATACAGGGAACAACAATGAGCAGTTCTTC.

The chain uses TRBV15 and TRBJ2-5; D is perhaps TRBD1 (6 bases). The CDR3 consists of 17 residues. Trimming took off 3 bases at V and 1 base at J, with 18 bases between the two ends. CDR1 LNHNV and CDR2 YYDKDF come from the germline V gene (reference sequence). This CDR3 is CATSSEGQPSPQETQYF. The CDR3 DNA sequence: TGTGCCACCAGCAGTGAAGGACAGCCCTCACCCCAAGAGACCCAGTACTTC.

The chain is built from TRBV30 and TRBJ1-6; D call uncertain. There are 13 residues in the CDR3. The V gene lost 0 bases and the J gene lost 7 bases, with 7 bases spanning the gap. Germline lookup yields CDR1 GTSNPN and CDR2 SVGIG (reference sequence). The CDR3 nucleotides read TGTGCCTGGAGTGTTACGGCCAATTCACCCCTCCACTTT. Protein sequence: CAWSVTANSPLHF. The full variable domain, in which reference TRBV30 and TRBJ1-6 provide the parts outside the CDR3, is SQTIHQWPATLVQPVGSPLSLECTVEGTSNPNLYWYRQAAGRGLQLLFYSVGIGQISSEVPQNLSASRPQDRQFILSSKKLLLSDSGFYLCAWSVTANSPLHFGNGTRLTVT.

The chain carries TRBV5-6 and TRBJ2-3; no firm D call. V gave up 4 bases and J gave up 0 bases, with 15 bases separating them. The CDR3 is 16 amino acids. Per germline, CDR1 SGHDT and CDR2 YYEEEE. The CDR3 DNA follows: TGTGCCAGCAGCCTATGGGTCTCGGGTAGCACAGATACGCAGTATTTT. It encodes CASSLWVSGSTDTQYF.

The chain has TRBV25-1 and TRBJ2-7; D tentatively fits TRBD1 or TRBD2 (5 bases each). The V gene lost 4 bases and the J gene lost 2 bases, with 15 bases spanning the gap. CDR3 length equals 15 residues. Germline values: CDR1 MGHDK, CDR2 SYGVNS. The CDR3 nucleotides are TGTGCCAGCAGTGGCCTGTGGCAGGGACCCTACGAGCAGTACTTC. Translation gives CASSGLWQGPYEQYF.

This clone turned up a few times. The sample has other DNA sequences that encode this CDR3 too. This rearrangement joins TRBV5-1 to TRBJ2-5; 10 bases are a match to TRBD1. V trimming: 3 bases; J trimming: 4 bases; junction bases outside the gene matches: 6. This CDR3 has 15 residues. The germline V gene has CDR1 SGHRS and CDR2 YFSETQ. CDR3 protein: CASSSGQGGRETQYF. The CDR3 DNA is TGCGCCAGCAGCTCCGGACAGGGGGGAAGAGAGACCCAGTACTTC.

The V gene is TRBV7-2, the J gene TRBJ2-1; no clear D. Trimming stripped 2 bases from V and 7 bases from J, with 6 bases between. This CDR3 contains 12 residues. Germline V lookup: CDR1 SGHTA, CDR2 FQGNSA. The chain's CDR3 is CASSLLVNEQFF. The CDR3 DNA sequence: TGTGCCAGCAGCTTACTCGTGAATGAGCAGTTCTTC.

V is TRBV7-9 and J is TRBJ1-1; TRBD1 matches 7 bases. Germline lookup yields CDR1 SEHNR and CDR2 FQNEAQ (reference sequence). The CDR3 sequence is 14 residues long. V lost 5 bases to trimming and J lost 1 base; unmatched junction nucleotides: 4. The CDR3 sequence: CASSPRTGNTEAFF. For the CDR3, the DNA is TGTGCCAGCAGCCCGAGGACAGGGAACACTGAAGCTTTCTTT.

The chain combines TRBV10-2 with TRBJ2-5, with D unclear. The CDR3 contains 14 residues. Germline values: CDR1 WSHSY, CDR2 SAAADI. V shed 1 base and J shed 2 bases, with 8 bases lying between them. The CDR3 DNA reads TGCGCCAGCAGTGAGTGGAGTTCACAAGAGACCCAGTACTTC. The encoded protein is CASSEWSSQETQYF.

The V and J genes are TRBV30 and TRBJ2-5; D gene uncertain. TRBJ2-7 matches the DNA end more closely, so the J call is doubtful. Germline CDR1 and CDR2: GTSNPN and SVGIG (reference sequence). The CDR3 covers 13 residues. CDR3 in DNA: TGTGCCTGGAGTGGGACCACTTACTACGAGCAGTACTTC. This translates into CAWSGTTYYEQYF.

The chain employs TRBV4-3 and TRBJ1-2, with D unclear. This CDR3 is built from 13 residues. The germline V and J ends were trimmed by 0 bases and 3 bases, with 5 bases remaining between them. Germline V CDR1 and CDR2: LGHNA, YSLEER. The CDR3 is CASSQEPHYGYTF. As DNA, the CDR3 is TGCGCCAGCAGCCAAGAACCTCACTATGGCTACACCTTC.